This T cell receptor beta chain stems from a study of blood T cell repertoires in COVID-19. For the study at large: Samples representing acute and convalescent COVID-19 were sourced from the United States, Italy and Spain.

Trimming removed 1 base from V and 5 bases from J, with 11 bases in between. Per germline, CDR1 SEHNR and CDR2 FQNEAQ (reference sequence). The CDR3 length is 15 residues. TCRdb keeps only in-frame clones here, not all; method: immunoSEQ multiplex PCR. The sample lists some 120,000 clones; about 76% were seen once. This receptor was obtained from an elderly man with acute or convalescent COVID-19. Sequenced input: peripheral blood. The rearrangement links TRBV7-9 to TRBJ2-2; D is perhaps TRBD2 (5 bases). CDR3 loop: CASSLDTSSTGELFF. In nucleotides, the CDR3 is TGTGCCAGCAGCTTAGATACTAGTTCTACCGGGGAGCTGTTTTTT.